What follows describes a single TCR beta chain. Its antigen is still unknown. The sample holds no much larger clone one base away, and base qualities are not on file. TCR CDR3 regions were amplified from genomic DNA by multiplex PCR using the deep immunoSEQ assay. Genomic DNA extracted from each cell subset was distributed evenly over all wells of several immunoSEQ 96-well plates, and each plate served as one replicate. For sorted subsets, around 200 ng genomic DNA, equal to some 30,000 T cell genomes, was loaded into each replicate PCR. Purified libraries were quantified with a Qubit 3.0 fluorometer, sized on a Bioanalyzer 2100, and re-quantified with the KAPA Library Quantification kit. Every immunoSEQ 96-well plate was sequenced on a dedicated single-read 150-cycle Illumina NextSeq 550 flow cell. As for the original processing: Because the immunoSEQ output held only junctional sequences and lacked quality scores, the filtering could not match the filtering applied to full-length reads. Sequences were annotated with PyIR, a Python wrapper for IgBLAST v1.9, and V/J genes and CDR3 were assigned using IMGT germline references. Reads were filtered out if the reads had weak V/J assignments (E-value above 1e-6), no CDR3, stop codons, out-of-frame junctions, or ambiguous translated residues. V3J clonotypes were defined by identical inferred V gene, J gene, and CDR3 amino acid sequence. The percentage overlap between two repertoires was calculated by dividing the number of shared unique clonotypes by the size of the smaller repertoire. RTK rarefaction, the Chao1 estimator, and Recon v2.1 estimates of unobserved clonotypes were used to assess repertoire richness. Generation probabilities were computed with OLGA for all TCRbeta clonotypes obtained by the gDNA method from a handful of donors. TCRdb stores this immuneACCESS table with in-frame sequences only. Part of the clones is absent; in the studies checked, under half of the shortfall reflects unresolved V genes, and no reason is known for the rest. The V and J calls and clone size come from that table; D and trimming were worked out from the DNA. The sample table records 950,000 to 1,100,000 clones; 70% to 80% of these occur just once. About 1.5% of the sample belongs to the ten largest clones.

According to the germline V gene (reference sequence), CDR1 reads LNHNV and CDR2 reads YYDKDF. Spanning cysteine to phenylalanine, the CDR3 consists of 15 amino acids. The DNA shown is the 45-base CDR3, in frame from base 1. Trimming accounts for 3 bases at V and 8 bases at J, while the number of junction bases matched to no gene is 7. The data derive from a study of shared clonotypes between healthy human individuals (dated by TCRdb to 2020 to 2021). With respect to the entire study: The cohort comprised two women and a few men aged 18 to 49 years. Per donor, three plates each were used for CD4 naive and CD4 memory, two for CD8 naive, and one for CD8 memory. To estimate repertoire size and how much clonotypes are shared between individuals, the study performed deep sequencing of blood TCR repertoires from a few healthy adults. Different laboratories and diverse techniques were used to prepare libraries and sequence TCR repertoires, to increase sequencing depth and limit assay-specific biases. Between about 0.8 and 9 billion PBMCs per donor were obtained by leukapheresis. Overall results and qualifications from the work: Rarefaction of sorted-subset datasets indicated incomplete sequencing despite the large sequencing depth. Sampling was limited to blood, and TCR repertoires in tissue likely differ from TCR repertoires in blood. Pairwise subsampling indicated that sequencing depth was expected to affect the degree of clonotype sharing among donors. Naive subsets generally had larger estimated clonotype richness than memory subsets did. The genetic and exposure-history diversity represented was limited by the small number of donors. When a few donors were compared, the shared fraction of clonotypes was around 4.6% for naive CD4, 3% to 4% for naive CD8, 2% to 2.5% for memory CD4, and roughly 0.4% for memory CD8. Compared with non-shared clonotypes, the clonotypes found in all four sorted-subset donors had higher generation probabilities.

Healthy HIV-negative adults with no recently reported acute infections or vaccinations were included as donors. Only Caucasian adults living in Nashville, Tennessee, USA were represented among the donors. CD4+ T cells were enriched by magnetic negative selection, after which naive cells were positively selected on CD45RA and the negative fraction was taken as the memory subset. After blood collection by leukapheresis, PBMCs were isolated using Ficoll-Histopaque density gradient centrifugation and then cryopreserved in the vapor phase of liquid nitrogen. Purity and quantity of every magnetically sorted T cell population were checked by analytical flow cytometry. Each sorted fraction had its genomic DNA isolated and then quantified by UV absorbance on a Nanodrop 2000c.

Specimen: memory CD4+ T cells sorted from blood. What this sample's cell subset or site label stands for: CD45RA-negative fraction. The chain links TRBV15 with TRBJ1-4, with TRBD1 matching 9 junction bases. The source is a man between 18 and 29 years old in good health. The sequence in DNA is TGTGCCACCAGCAGGCAGACAGGGGGGACGGAAAAACTGTTTTTT. Translation gives CATSRQTGGTEKLFF.